This is a list of T cell receptor beta chains from one sample in a study of blood T cells in healthy people across ages. In TCRdb, the 5' RACE reads were re-called with MiXCR into one record per CDR3 protein. Of about 1.8 million distinct CDR3 sequences in the sample, about 50% were seen once. Input material: blood. These receptors were obtained from a woman aged 40 to 55 in good health. Each CDR3 is given with its conserved first and last residue. A D gene is named only where the DNA matches it firmly. The listing skips clone size in some rows; elsewhere it reads once, few, many or a size class.

D gene,clone size,J gene,V gene,CDR3 protein,CDR3 DNA
NA,few,TRBJ2-7,TRBV6-2/TRBV6-3,CASRLREGTIYEQYF,TGTGCCAGCAGACTCCGAGAGGGGACCATCTACGAGCAGTACTTC
TRBD2,NA,TRBJ2-5,TRBV2,CASCGGWPGLAGENFQETQYF,TGTGCCAGTTGTGGTGGGTGGCCGGGACTAGCGGGGGAGAACTTCCAAGAGACCCAGTACTTC
TRBD1,NA,TRBJ2-1,TRBV27,CASSFTGGQGPYNEQFF,TGTGCCAGCAGTTTCACGGGGGGACAGGGTCCCTACAATGAGCAGTTCTTC
NA,many,TRBJ2-3,TRBV4-1,CASSQVGGSDTQYF,TGCGCCAGCAGCCAAGTTGGGGGCTCAGATACGCAGTATTTT
NA,NA,TRBJ2-3,TRBV28,CASNPSGRLGTDTQYF,TGTGCCAGCAACCCATCGGGACGGCTCGGCACAGATACGCAGTATTTT
NA,NA,TRBJ1-2,TRBV15,CATSRGGGKVYGYTF,TGTGCCACCAGCAGAGGGGGGGGAAAGGTATATGGCTACACCTTC
TRBD1,NA,TRBJ1-1,TRBV20-1,CSAEKDRANTEAFF,TGCAGTGCGGAAAAGGACAGGGCGAACACTGAAGCTTTCTTT
TRBD2,few,TRBJ2-3,TRBV24-1,CATSVGGGADTQYF,TGTGCCACCAGTGTCGGGGGGGGCGCAGATACGCAGTATTTT
TRBD1,NA,TRBJ2-5,TRBV5-6,CASSEGTGNGQYF,TGTGCCAGCAGCGAGGGGACAGGGAATGGCCAGTACTTC
TRBD1,NA,TRBJ2-1,TRBV20-1,CSARIPGQGAYNEQFF,TGCAGTGCACGTATACCGGGACAGGGGGCATACAATGAGCAGTTCTTC
NA,few,TRBJ2-1,TRBV7-2,CASRSPSSYNEQFF,TGTGCCAGCAGAAGTCCAAGCTCCTACAATGAGCAGTTCTTC
NA,NA,TRBJ1-2,TRBV27,CASRTPTGGDNYGYTF,TGTGCCAGCAGGACCCCGACAGGAGGGGACAACTATGGCTACACCTTC
TRBD1,NA,TRBJ2-7,TRBV29-1,CNGLQGYEQYF,TGCAACGGTCTACAGGGGTACGAGCAGTACTTC
TRBD1,few,TRBJ1-1,TRBV7-3,CASSPGGTDEAFF,TGTGCCAGCAGCCCAGGAGGGACAGACGAAGCTTTCTTT
NA,few,TRBJ1-1,TRBV5-6,CASSLALMNTEAFF,TGTGCCAGCAGCTTGGCCCTTATGAACACTGAAGCTTTCTTT
TRBD1,NA,TRBJ2-5,TRBV18,CASSPYEGQGARTQYF,TGTGCCAGCTCACCGTACGAGGGACAGGGGGCACGGACCCAGTACTTC
TRBD2,NA,TRBJ2-1,TRBV28,CASSYAGTSNNEQFF,TGTGCCAGCAGCTATGCCGGGACTAGCAACAATGAGCAGTTCTTC
NA,few,TRBJ2-5,TRBV4-1,CASSLWEDQETQYF,TGCGCCAGCAGTCTCTGGGAGGACCAAGAGACCCAGTACTTC
TRBD1,NA,TRBJ2-3,TRBV2,CASSEDTGADTQYF,TGTGCCAGCAGTGAAGACACAGGGGCAGATACGCAGTATTTT
NA,many,TRBJ1-2,TRBV20-1,CSAPGNLAADNYGYTF,TGCAGTGCTCCCGGGAACCTTGCAGCTGATAACTATGGCTACACCTTC
TRBD1,NA,TRBJ1-1,TRBV7-9,CASSVTGGATDEAFF,TGTGCCAGCAGCGTAACAGGGGGGGCAACGGATGAAGCTTTCTTT
TRBD2,NA,TRBJ2-1,TRBV25-1,CASSATSGAQFF,TGTGCCAGCAGCGCTACTAGCGGGGCTCAGTTCTTC
TRBD2,few,TRBJ2-1,TRBV20-1,CSARILAGNEQFF,TGCAGTGCTAGAATCCTAGCGGGGAATGAGCAGTTCTTC
NA,NA,TRBJ2-5,TRBV10-3,CAISEDRLTTQYF,TGTGCCATCAGTGAGGACAGGCTCACGACCCAGTACTTC
TRBD2,NA,TRBJ2-1,TRBV10-3,CAIKMGLADHNEQFF,TGTGCCATCAAAATGGGACTAGCGGATCACAATGAGCAGTTCTTC
NA,NA,TRBJ2-7,TRBV20-1,CSARGSGNSYEQYF,TGCAGTGCTAGGGGTAGCGGTAACTCCTACGAGCAGTACTTC
NA,NA,TRBJ2-7,TRBV6-1,CASSEFVYEQYF,TGTGCCAGCAGTGAATTCGTATACGAGCAGTACTTC
TRBD1,NA,TRBJ2-3,TRBV6-2/TRBV6-3,CASSYTFGQGITDTQYF,TGTGCCAGCAGTTACACCTTTGGACAGGGGATCACAGATACGCAGTATTTT
TRBD1,NA,TRBJ2-3,TRBV20-1,CSARSGGTGVADTQYF,TGCAGTGCTAGATCCGGCGGGACAGGGGTTGCGGATACGCAGTATTTT
NA,many,TRBJ1-2,TRBV2,CASSGSAGVDANYGYTF,TGTGCCAGCAGTGGTTCGGCAGGGGTTGACGCTAACTATGGCTACACCTTC
TRBD2,NA,TRBJ2-1,TRBV28,CASSLRVAGGNEQFF,TGTGCCAGCAGTTTAAGGGTAGCGGGGGGTAATGAGCAGTTCTTC
TRBD1,NA,TRBJ2-1,TRBV12-3/TRBV12-4,CASSVTQGAGFF,TGTGCCAGCAGTGTAACTCAGGGGGCCGGGTTCTTC
NA,NA,TRBJ2-3,TRBV10-3,CAISKGTGAQYF,TGTGCCATCAGTAAAGGGACTGGGGCGCAGTATTTT
NA,NA,TRBJ2-3,TRBV5-1,CASSRSITDTQYF,TGCGCCAGCAGTAGAAGTATCACAGATACGCAGTATTTT
NA,NA,TRBJ2-7,TRBV20-1,CSARDRTTYEQYF,TGCAGTGCTAGGGACCGCACAACCTACGAGCAGTACTTC
NA,NA,TRBJ1-2,TRBV2,CASSGWQGISGYTF,TGTGCCAGCAGTGGGTGGCAGGGGATAAGTGGCTACACCTTC
TRBD1,once,TRBJ2-6,TRBV7-2,CASSQATGVSGANVLTF,TGTGCCAGCAGCCAGGCCACAGGGGTCTCTGGGGCCAACGTCCTGACTTTC
NA,NA,TRBJ2-2,TRBV28,CASSPTGRSDTGELFF,TGTGCCAGCAGCCCCACCGGCAGGTCCGACACCGGGGAGCTGTTTTTT
NA,few,TRBJ2-3,TRBV7-2,CASSLAPPNTQYF,TGTGCCAGCAGCTTAGCGCCCCCAAATACGCAGTATTTT